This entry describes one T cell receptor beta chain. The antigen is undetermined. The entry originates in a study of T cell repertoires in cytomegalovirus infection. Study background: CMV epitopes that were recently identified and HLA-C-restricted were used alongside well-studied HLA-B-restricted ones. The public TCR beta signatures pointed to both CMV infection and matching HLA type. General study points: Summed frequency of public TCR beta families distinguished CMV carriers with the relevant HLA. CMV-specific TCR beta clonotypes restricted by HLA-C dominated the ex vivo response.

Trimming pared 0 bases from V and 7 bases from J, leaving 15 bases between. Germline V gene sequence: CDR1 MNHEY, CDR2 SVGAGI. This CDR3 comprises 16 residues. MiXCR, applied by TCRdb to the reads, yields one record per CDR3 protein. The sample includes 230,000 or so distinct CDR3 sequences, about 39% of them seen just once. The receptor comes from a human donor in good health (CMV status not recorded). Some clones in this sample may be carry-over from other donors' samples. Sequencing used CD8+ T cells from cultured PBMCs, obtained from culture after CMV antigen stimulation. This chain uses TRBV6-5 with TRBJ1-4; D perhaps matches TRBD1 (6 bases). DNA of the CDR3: TGTGCCAGCAGTTACTCGAAGTGGGGGGCGGGTGAAAAACTGTTTTTT. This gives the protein CASSYSKWGAGEKLFF.